The 6 T cell receptor beta chains below were found in one sample sequenced in a study of shared clonotypes between healthy human individuals. The data were produced by immunoSEQ multiplex PCR, yet TCRdb's version contains in-frame clones alone and is incomplete. This table has some 800,000 clones, 80% to 95% appearing once. CD45RO-negative, CCR7-positively selected cells formed the naive CD8 fraction, excluding terminally differentiated effector memory CD45RA+ cells. The sample was naive CD8+ T cells sorted from blood. These receptors were obtained from a man between 25 and 39 years old in good health.

The V gene is TRBV6-6, the J gene TRBJ1-1; 7 bases match TRBD1. The germline gives CDR1 MNHNY, CDR2 SVGAGI (reference sequence). Trimming removed 6 bases from V and 11 bases from J; junction bases left unmatched: 12. This CDR3 is built from 13 residues. This chain's CDR3 is CASRRGGSVAAFF. DNA of the CDR3: TGTGCCAGCAGAAGAGGGGGCTCCGTCGCCGCTTTCTTT.

The gene calls are TRBV2 and TRBJ2-7; tentative D call: TRBD1 (5 bases). CDR3 length: 13 residues. V lost 7 bases and J 2 bases, leaving 12 bases between the germline ends. The germline V gene has CDR1 SNHLY and CDR2 FYNNEI. The CDR3 sequence is CASKAGITYEQYF. The CDR3 DNA is TGTGCCAGCAAGGCAGGGATCACCTACGAGCAGTACTTC.

This chain joins TRBV4-1 and TRBJ2-5; D may be TRBD2 (5 bases). The germline gives CDR1 MGHRA, CDR2 YSYEKL. The CDR3 is 14 amino acids. V lost 0 bases and J 5 bases, leaving 10 bases between the germline ends. The CDR3 DNA is TGCGCCAGCAGCCAAGATGAGGGAATGGAGACCCAGTACTTC. This translates into CASSQDEGMETQYF.

This clone was picked up one time. The J gene is TRBJ1-2, the V gene TRBV2; possibly TRBD1 for D (5 bases). The germline V gene encodes CDR1 SNHLY and CDR2 FYNNEI. V lost 1 base and J lost 4, with 13 bases in between. The CDR3 runs to 15 residues. The CDR3 reads CASSEGRVGVYGYTF. CDR3 in DNA: TGTGCCAGCAGTGAAGGCAGGGTTGGGGTCTATGGCTACACCTTC. Using reference TRBV2 and TRBJ1-2 for the parts outside the CDR3, the full variable domain is EPEVTQTPSHQVTQMGQEVILRCVPISNHLYFYWYRQILGQKVEFLVSFYNNEISEKSEIFDDQFSVERPDGSNFTLKIRSTKLEDSAMYFCASSEGRVGVYGYTFGSGTRLTVV.

The V and J genes are TRBV29-1 and TRBJ1-3; D is possibly TRBD1 (6 bases). CDR1 is SQVTM, CDR2 ANQGSEA, per germline. The V end was cut by 0 bases, the J end by 0 bases, with 12 bases between. The CDR3 consists of 16 residues. The CDR3 DNA follows: TGCAGCGTTGAAGATTGGACAGTTCCCTCTGGAAACACCATATATTTT. Its translation is CSVEDWTVPSGNTIYF. The entire variable domain, with the rest obtained from reference TRBV29-1 and TRBJ1-3, is as follows: SAVISQKPSRDICQRGTSLTIQCQVDSQVTMMFWYRQQPGQSLTLIATANQGSEATYESGFVIDKFPISRPNLTFSTLTVSNMSPEDSSIYLCSVEDWTVPSGNTIYFGEGSWLTVV.

This chain connects TRBV5-4 to TRBJ2-7; D is possibly TRBD1 (6 bases). The CDR3 has 15 amino acids. The germline gives CDR1 SGHNT, CDR2 YYREEE (reference sequence). V was pared by 0 bases and J by 5 bases, with 15 bases between. The CDR3 loop reads CASSLGGQGRDEQYF. CDR3 nucleotide sequence: TGTGCCAGCAGCTTGGGGGGGCAGGGCAGGGACGAGCAGTACTTC.